These T cell receptor beta chains were read from a single sample in a study of T cells in localized non-small cell lung cancer. Clones were read by immunoSEQ multiplex PCR, and TCRdb kept only the in-frame ones, dropping some. Of 9,400 or so clones listed, roughly nine tenths are singletons. This specimen consisted of peripheral blood, obtained before any cancer treatment. The receptors derive from a female donor of 60 years or more with stage II squamous cell lung carcinoma. CDR3s include the opening cysteine and the closing phenylalanine or tryptophan. A D gene is named only where the DNA matches it firmly. Clone size is not always given. Where it is, it says once, few, many or a class for expanded clones.

cdr3_aa: CASSISPGLAANEQFF
cdr3_nt: TGTGCCAGTAGTATAAGTCCGGGACTAGCGGCTAATGAGCAGTTCTTC
d_call: TRBD2
j_call: TRBJ2-1
clone_size: -
v_call: TRBV19

cdr3_aa: CASSLGGSSSGNTIYF
cdr3_nt: TGCGCCAGCAGCTTGGGTGGGTCGAGCTCTGGAAACACCATATATTTT
d_call: -
j_call: TRBJ1-3
clone_size: -
v_call: TRBV5-1

cdr3_aa: CASSDWAAGANVLTF
cdr3_nt: TGTGCCAGCAGTGACTGGGCCGCTGGGGCCAACGTCCTGACTTTC
d_call: -
j_call: TRBJ2-6
clone_size: -
v_call: TRBV2

cdr3_aa: CASSPNSNQPQHF
cdr3_nt: TGTGCCAGCAGCCCCAATAGCAATCAGCCCCAGCATTTT
d_call: -
j_call: TRBJ1-5
clone_size: once
v_call: TRBV7-2

cdr3_aa: CASRAPLGNSPLHF
cdr3_nt: TGTGCCAGCAGAGCCCCCCTTGGTAATTCACCCCTCCACTTT
d_call: -
j_call: TRBJ1-6
clone_size: -
v_call: TRBV28

cdr3_aa: CASSLGQGTAFF
cdr3_nt: TGTGCCAGCAGCTTAGGACAGGGAACGGCTTTCTTT
d_call: TRBD1
j_call: TRBJ1-1
clone_size: -
v_call: TRBV7-9

cdr3_aa: CASSTGFGIQYF
cdr3_nt: TGTGCCAGTAGTACAGGGTTCGGCATTCAGTACTTC
d_call: -
j_call: TRBJ2-4
clone_size: -
v_call: TRBV19

cdr3_aa: CASSLLALYNEQFF
cdr3_nt: TGTGCCAGCAGCTTGCTCGCGCTCTACAATGAGCAGTTCTTC
d_call: -
j_call: TRBJ2-1
clone_size: -
v_call: TRBV5-5

cdr3_aa: CASSLAGESEQYF
cdr3_nt: TGTGCCAGCAGCTTAGCCGGGGAATCCGAGCAGTACTTC
d_call: -
j_call: TRBJ2-7
clone_size: -
v_call: TRBV7-2

cdr3_aa: CASSQQGGNRIF
cdr3_nt: TGCGCCAGCAGCCAACAGGGAGGCAACCGGATCTTC
d_call: -
j_call: TRBJ2-1
clone_size: -
v_call: TRBV4-1

cdr3_aa: CASSDASGSYSMNTEAFF
cdr3_nt: TGTGCCAGCAGTGACGCTTCAGGGTCTTATTCCATGAACACTGAAGCTTTCTTT
d_call: -
j_call: TRBJ1-1
clone_size: -
v_call: TRBV6-4

cdr3_aa: CASSTRQAISGYTF
cdr3_nt: TGTGCCAGCAGCACTAGACAAGCTATATCGGGCTACACCTTC
d_call: -
j_call: TRBJ1-2
clone_size: few
v_call: TRBV7-9

cdr3_aa: CASSIRYEQFF
cdr3_nt: TGTGCCAGTAGTATAAGGTATGAGCAGTTCTTC
d_call: -
j_call: TRBJ2-1
clone_size: -
v_call: TRBV19

cdr3_aa: CASSYSGTGGEKLFF
cdr3_nt: TGTGCCAGCAGTTACTCTGGGACAGGGGGCGAAAAACTGTTTTTT
d_call: TRBD1
j_call: TRBJ1-4
clone_size: -
v_call: TRBV6-5

cdr3_aa: CSAGRSYEQYF
cdr3_nt: TGCAGTGCTGGGAGAAGCTACGAGCAGTACTTC
d_call: -
j_call: TRBJ2-7
clone_size: once
v_call: TRBV20-1

cdr3_aa: CASSAEGPAQGGELFF
cdr3_nt: TGTGCCAGCAGTGCAGAGGGGCCTGCGCAAGGCGGGGAGCTGTTTTTT
d_call: -
j_call: TRBJ2-2
clone_size: -
v_call: TRBV2

cdr3_aa: CASSGDRYEQFF
cdr3_nt: TGCGCCAGCAGTGGGGACAGGTATGAGCAGTTCTTC
d_call: TRBD1
j_call: TRBJ2-1
clone_size: -
v_call: TRBV10-2

cdr3_aa: CASSREGTQPQHF
cdr3_nt: TGCGCCAGCAGCAGGGAGGGGACACAGCCCCAGCATTTT
d_call: -
j_call: TRBJ1-5
clone_size: -
v_call: TRBV5-1

cdr3_aa: CASSLETSGGTDTQYF
cdr3_nt: TGCGCCAGCAGCTTGGAGACTAGCGGGGGCACAGATACGCAGTATTTT
d_call: TRBD2
j_call: TRBJ2-3
clone_size: -
v_call: TRBV5-1

cdr3_aa: CASSEQGWYGYTF
cdr3_nt: TGTGCCAGTAGTGAACAGGGTTGGTATGGCTACACCTTC
d_call: -
j_call: TRBJ1-2
clone_size: -
v_call: TRBV19

cdr3_aa: CASSTQGIGNQPQHF
cdr3_nt: TGTGCCAGTAGTACCCAGGGAATAGGCAATCAGCCCCAGCATTTT
d_call: -
j_call: TRBJ1-5
clone_size: -
v_call: TRBV19

cdr3_aa: CASSDSLGRTGYTF
cdr3_nt: TGTGCCAGCAGTGACTCGCTGGGACGGACTGGCTACACCTTC
d_call: -
j_call: TRBJ1-2
clone_size: -
v_call: TRBV6-4

cdr3_aa: CASSFVMTGGTGELFF
cdr3_nt: TGTGCCAGCAGTTTTGTAATGACAGGGGGCACCGGGGAGCTGTTTTTT
d_call: TRBD1
j_call: TRBJ2-2
clone_size: once
v_call: TRBV28

cdr3_aa: CASSLVVTEAFF
cdr3_nt: TGTGCCAGCAGCTTAGTGGTGACTGAAGCTTTCTTT
d_call: -
j_call: TRBJ1-1
clone_size: few
v_call: TRBV7-9

cdr3_aa: CASSVGGANNEQFF
cdr3_nt: TGTGCCAGCAGCGTGGGGGGGGCTAACAATGAGCAGTTCTTC
d_call: -
j_call: TRBJ2-1
clone_size: -
v_call: TRBV6-4

cdr3_aa: CASSIFEEAFF
cdr3_nt: TGTGCCAGTAGTATTTTTGAGGAAGCTTTCTTT
d_call: -
j_call: TRBJ1-1
clone_size: -
v_call: TRBV19

cdr3_aa: CAAGWTEAFF
cdr3_nt: TGTGCCGCAGGGTGGACTGAAGCTTTCTTT
d_call: -
j_call: TRBJ1-1
clone_size: -
v_call: TRBV28

cdr3_aa: CASSSLGGAGELFF
cdr3_nt: TGTGCCAGCAGCTCCCTAGGGGGGGCCGGGGAGCTGTTTTTT
d_call: -
j_call: TRBJ2-2
clone_size: -
v_call: TRBV7-8

cdr3_aa: CAWSVPNRTSGPDTQYF
cdr3_nt: TGTGCCTGGAGTGTGCCAAACCGGACTAGCGGACCAGATACGCAGTATTTT
d_call: TRBD2
j_call: TRBJ2-3
clone_size: -
v_call: TRBV30

cdr3_aa: CASSSRTSPGSGNTIYF
cdr3_nt: TGTGCCAGCAGCTCGAGGACGAGCCCTGGGTCTGGAAACACCATATATTTT
d_call: -
j_call: TRBJ1-3
clone_size: -
v_call: TRBV7-8

cdr3_aa: CASSWEVRGRQPQHF
cdr3_nt: TGTGCCAGCAGTTGGGAGGTACGGGGACGGCAGCCCCAGCATTTT
d_call: -
j_call: TRBJ1-5
clone_size: -
v_call: TRBV6-1

cdr3_aa: CASSLIPGNTIYF
cdr3_nt: TGTGCCAGCAGCTTAATCCCTGGAAACACCATATATTTT
d_call: -
j_call: TRBJ1-3
clone_size: -
v_call: TRBV11-2

cdr3_aa: CATSRDRRDNEQFF
cdr3_nt: TGTGCCACCAGCAGAGATCGGCGGGACAATGAGCAGTTCTTC
d_call: -
j_call: TRBJ2-1
clone_size: few
v_call: TRBV15

cdr3_aa: CASNLRRDRDRISPLHF
cdr3_nt: TGTGCCAGCAACCTCCGCCGGGACAGGGATCGTATTTCACCCCTCCACTTT
d_call: TRBD1
j_call: TRBJ1-6
clone_size: -
v_call: TRBV2

cdr3_aa: CASSAQETQYF
cdr3_nt: TGTGCCAGCAGTGCCCAAGAGACCCAGTACTTC
d_call: -
j_call: TRBJ2-5
clone_size: -
v_call: TRBV6-1

cdr3_aa: CATGVGGNRMNTEAFF
cdr3_nt: TGTGCCACGGGGGTGGGAGGGAACAGGATGAACACTGAAGCTTTCTTT
d_call: -
j_call: TRBJ1-1
clone_size: -
v_call: TRBV10-3

cdr3_aa: CASTRLAGVNEQFF
cdr3_nt: TGTGCCAGCACCAGACTAGCGGGGGTGAATGAGCAGTTCTTC
d_call: TRBD2
j_call: TRBJ2-1
clone_size: -
v_call: TRBV6-1

cdr3_aa: CASSLRQGNYGYTF
cdr3_nt: TGTGCCAGCAGTTTAAGACAGGGCAACTATGGCTACACCTTC
d_call: TRBD1
j_call: TRBJ1-2
clone_size: -
v_call: TRBV27

cdr3_aa: CASSLTGGETQYF
cdr3_nt: TGCGCCAGCAGCCTGACGGGGGGAGAGACCCAGTACTTC
d_call: TRBD2
j_call: TRBJ2-5
clone_size: -
v_call: TRBV4-1

cdr3_aa: CASSQYSGAGNTIYF
cdr3_nt: TGCGCCAGCAGCCAATATTCAGGCGCCGGAAACACCATATATTTT
d_call: -
j_call: TRBJ1-3
clone_size: -
v_call: TRBV4-1

cdr3_aa: CACLRDGSYEQYF
cdr3_nt: TGTGCCTGCCTCCGGGACGGATCCTACGAGCAGTACTTC
d_call: -
j_call: TRBJ2-7
clone_size: -
v_call: TRBV30

cdr3_aa: CASSFPAGTGVGSSGNTIYF
cdr3_nt: TGTGCCAGCAGTTTTCCGGCCGGGACAGGGGTAGGAAGCTCTGGAAACACCATATATTTT
d_call: TRBD1
j_call: TRBJ1-3
clone_size: -
v_call: TRBV28

cdr3_aa: CSVGQGGHNEQFF
cdr3_nt: TGCAGCGTTGGGCAGGGGGGACACAATGAGCAGTTCTTC
d_call: -
j_call: TRBJ2-1
clone_size: once
v_call: TRBV29-1

cdr3_aa: CASTNLAGGSHYEQYF
cdr3_nt: TGTGCCAGCACCAACCTCGCGGGGGGATCACACTACGAGCAGTACTTC
d_call: TRBD2
j_call: TRBJ2-7
clone_size: -
v_call: TRBV11-1

cdr3_aa: CASTGLAGTDTQYF
cdr3_nt: TGTGCCAGCACTGGACTAGCGGGCACAGATACGCAGTATTTT
d_call: TRBD2
j_call: TRBJ2-3
clone_size: -
v_call: TRBV6-5

cdr3_aa: CASSLDGTGAYGYTF
cdr3_nt: TGTGCCAGCAGCTTAGATGGGACAGGGGCCTATGGCTACACCTTC
d_call: TRBD1
j_call: TRBJ1-2
clone_size: -
v_call: TRBV7-9

cdr3_aa: CASSLKVVAGQGTEAFF
cdr3_nt: TGTGCCAGCAGCTTGAAGGTAGTAGCGGGACAGGGAACTGAAGCTTTCTTT
d_call: TRBD1
j_call: TRBJ1-1
clone_size: -
v_call: TRBV5-4

cdr3_aa: CASIGIQETQYF
cdr3_nt: TGTGCCAGCATAGGGATTCAAGAGACCCAGTACTTC
d_call: -
j_call: TRBJ2-5
clone_size: -
v_call: TRBV2

cdr3_aa: CASSTGFGTEAFF
cdr3_nt: TGTGCCAGCAGTACAGGGTTCGGCACTGAAGCTTTCTTT
d_call: -
j_call: TRBJ1-1
clone_size: once
v_call: TRBV6-6

cdr3_aa: CASSRARGGPNTEAFF
cdr3_nt: TGTGCCAGCAGTCGCGCTAGGGGGGGCCCCAACACTGAAGCTTTCTTT
d_call: -
j_call: TRBJ1-1
clone_size: -
v_call: TRBV27

cdr3_aa: CASSIQGAHDGELFF
cdr3_nt: TGCGCCAGCAGCATACAGGGGGCGCATGACGGGGAGCTGTTTTTT
d_call: TRBD1
j_call: TRBJ2-2
clone_size: -
v_call: TRBV5-1

cdr3_aa: CASRTSVSTDTQYF
cdr3_nt: TGTGCCAGTAGGACTAGCGTCTCCACAGATACGCAGTATTTT
d_call: TRBD2
j_call: TRBJ2-3
clone_size: once
v_call: TRBV19

cdr3_aa: CASSFDSRTGTEAFF
cdr3_nt: TGTGCCAGCAGCTTTGACAGCCGGACTGGTACTGAAGCTTTCTTT
d_call: -
j_call: TRBJ1-1
clone_size: -
v_call: TRBV27

cdr3_aa: CASQLGLNTGELFF
cdr3_nt: TGTGCCAGTCAATTGGGACTAAACACCGGGGAGCTGTTTTTT
d_call: TRBD2
j_call: TRBJ2-2
clone_size: -
v_call: TRBV19

cdr3_aa: CASSSDLGGWSGNTIYF
cdr3_nt: TGTGCCAGCAGTTCTGACTTAGGGGGTTGGTCTGGAAACACCATATATTTT
d_call: -
j_call: TRBJ1-3
clone_size: -
v_call: TRBV28